Reported below is one T cell receptor (beta chain). This entry is derived from a study of blood T cells in healthy people across ages. PCR was performed a second time for 7 to 11 cycles using a sample-barcoded 5' primer and a J-beta primer mix. TCRdb reprocessed the 5' RACE reads via MiXCR and lists one record per CDR3 protein. This repertoire shows over 750,000 distinct CDR3 sequences, roughly 25% found once; its top ten account for more than 7.5%. Trimming left V 4 bases short and J 3 bases short, with 13 bases between. Per germline, CDR1 SNHLY and CDR2 FYNNEI. The CDR3 has 14 residues. Per sample, a minimum of 7 million PBMCs were isolated. This sample also appeared in a second study, on T cells of mothers and their children. That report adds: In the second PCR, M1S primer introduced barcodes and 2-4 random bases. Mothers gave over 8.5 million TCR beta CDR3 reads each, and children roughly 3 million each.

The chain recombines TRBV2 with TRBJ2-7; D unclear. This sequence originates from a boy aged 5-17 years in good health. Source material: blood. The CDR3 sequence is CASSVIAEDYEQYF. As DNA, the CDR3 is TGTGCCAGCAGTGTAATAGCCGAAGACTACGAGCAGTACTTC.